This T cell receptor beta chain was captured by sequencing in a study of blood T cell repertoires in COVID-19. On the study more broadly: COVID-19 samples, acute and convalescent, were from the United States, Italy and Spain. T cells, B-cell-depleted T cells, or PBMCs supplied cDNA or gDNA.

V was clipped by 4 bases and J by 3 bases; unmatched bases: 14. Germline V lookup: CDR1 MNHNS, CDR2 SASEGT. This CDR3 region has 18 residues. This clone appeared a single time. This CDR3 is also generated by other DNA sequences in the sample. How the authors handled the data: Amplification from reference gene primers served as the basis for estimated nucleated cell counts. The repertoire was sequenced with immunoSEQ multiplex PCR; TCRdb's copy has only in-frame clones and lacks some. The V and J calls and clone size are taken from that table; D and trimming were inferred from the DNA. The sample carries 250,000 to 400,000 clones, 85% to 90% recorded once.

This chain joins TRBV6-1 and TRBJ2-2; 7 positions match TRBD2. The clonotype originates from a woman aged 25 to 45 with COVID-19, enrolled during active disease. The specimen sequenced was peripheral blood. Here the CDR3 DNA reads TGTGCCAGCAGTGGGTCTAGTGGGAGGGCCTCGTACACCGGGGAGCTGTTTTTT. Translated, it gives CASSGSSGRASYTGELFF.